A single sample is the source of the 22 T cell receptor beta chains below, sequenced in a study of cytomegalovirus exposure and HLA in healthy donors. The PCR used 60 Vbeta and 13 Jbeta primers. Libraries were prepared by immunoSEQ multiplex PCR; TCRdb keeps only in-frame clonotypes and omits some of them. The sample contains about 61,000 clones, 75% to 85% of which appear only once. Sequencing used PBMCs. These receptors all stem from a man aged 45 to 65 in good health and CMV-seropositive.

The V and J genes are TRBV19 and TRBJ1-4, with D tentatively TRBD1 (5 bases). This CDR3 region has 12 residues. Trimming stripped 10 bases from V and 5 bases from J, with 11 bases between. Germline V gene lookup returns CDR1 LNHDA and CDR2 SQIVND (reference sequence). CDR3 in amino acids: CATGHINEKLFF. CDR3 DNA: TGTGCCACCGGACACATAAATGAAAAACTGTTTTTT. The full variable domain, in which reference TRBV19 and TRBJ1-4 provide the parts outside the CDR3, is DGGITQSPKYLFRKEGQNVTLSCEQNLNHDAMYWYRQDPGQGLRLIYYSQIVNDFQKGDIAEGYSVSREKKESFPLTVTSAQKNPTAFYLCATGHINEKLFFGSGTQLSVL.

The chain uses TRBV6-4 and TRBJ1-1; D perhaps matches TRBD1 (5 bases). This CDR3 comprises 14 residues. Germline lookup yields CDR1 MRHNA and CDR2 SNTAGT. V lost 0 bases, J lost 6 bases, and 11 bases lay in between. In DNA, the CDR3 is TGTGCCAGCAGTGACTCGACTCAGGGCCCTGAAGCTTTCTTT. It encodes CASSDSTQGPEAFF.

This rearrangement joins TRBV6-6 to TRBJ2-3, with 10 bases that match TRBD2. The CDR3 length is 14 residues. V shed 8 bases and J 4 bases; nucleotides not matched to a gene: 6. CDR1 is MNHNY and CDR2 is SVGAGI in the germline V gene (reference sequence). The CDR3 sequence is CASGLLAGSDTQYF. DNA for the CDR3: TGTGCCAGCGGATTACTAGCGGGATCAGATACGCAGTATTTT.

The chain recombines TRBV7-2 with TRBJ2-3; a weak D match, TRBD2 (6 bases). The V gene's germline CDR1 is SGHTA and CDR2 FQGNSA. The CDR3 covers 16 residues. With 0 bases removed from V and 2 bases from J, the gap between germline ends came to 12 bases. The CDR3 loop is CASSLAPGLVTDTQYF. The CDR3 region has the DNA TGTGCCAGCAGCTTAGCCCCGGGACTGGTCACAGATACGCAGTATTTT.

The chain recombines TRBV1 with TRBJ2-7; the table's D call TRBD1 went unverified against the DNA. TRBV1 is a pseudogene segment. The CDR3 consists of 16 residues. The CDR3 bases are TGCGCCAGCAGCCAAGAAGCAGGAAAAGGCTACTACGAGCAGTACTTC. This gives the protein CASSQEAGKGYYEQYF.

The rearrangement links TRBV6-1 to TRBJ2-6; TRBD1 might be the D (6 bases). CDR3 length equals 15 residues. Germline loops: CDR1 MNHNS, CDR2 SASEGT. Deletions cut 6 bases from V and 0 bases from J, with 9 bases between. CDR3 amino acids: CASRKQGSGANVLTF. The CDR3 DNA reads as TGTGCCAGCAGGAAACAGGGCTCTGGGGCCAACGTCCTGACTTTC.

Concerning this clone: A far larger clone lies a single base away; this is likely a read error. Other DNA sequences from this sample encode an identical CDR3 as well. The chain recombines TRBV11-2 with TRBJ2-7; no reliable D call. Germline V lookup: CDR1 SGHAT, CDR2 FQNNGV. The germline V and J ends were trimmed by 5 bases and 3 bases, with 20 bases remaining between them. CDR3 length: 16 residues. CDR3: CASSQEAGKGYYEQYF. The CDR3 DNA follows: TGTGCCAGCAGCCAAGAAGCAGGAAAAGGCTACTACGAGCAGTACTTC.

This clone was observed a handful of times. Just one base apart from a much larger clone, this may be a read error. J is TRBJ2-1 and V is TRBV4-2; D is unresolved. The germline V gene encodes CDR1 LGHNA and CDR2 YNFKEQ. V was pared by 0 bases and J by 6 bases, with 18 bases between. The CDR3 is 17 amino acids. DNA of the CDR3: TGTGCCAGCAGCCAAGATCTGATCGTACTCATCTCCAATGAGCAGTTCTTC. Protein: CASSQDLIVLISNEQFF.

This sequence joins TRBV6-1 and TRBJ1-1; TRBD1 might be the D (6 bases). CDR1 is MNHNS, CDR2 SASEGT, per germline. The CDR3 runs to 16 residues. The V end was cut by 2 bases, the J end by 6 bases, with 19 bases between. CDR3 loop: CASSEKPAGALAEAFF. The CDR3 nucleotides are TGTGCCAGCAGTGAAAAGCCGGCAGGGGCCCTAGCTGAAGCTTTCTTT.

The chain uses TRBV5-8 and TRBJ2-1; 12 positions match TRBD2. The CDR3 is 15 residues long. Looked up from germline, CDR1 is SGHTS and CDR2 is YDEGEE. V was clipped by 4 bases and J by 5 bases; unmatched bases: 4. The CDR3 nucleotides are TGTGCCAGCAGCCGGACTAGCGGGGTCCACAATGAGCAGTTCTTC. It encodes CASSRTSGVHNEQFF.

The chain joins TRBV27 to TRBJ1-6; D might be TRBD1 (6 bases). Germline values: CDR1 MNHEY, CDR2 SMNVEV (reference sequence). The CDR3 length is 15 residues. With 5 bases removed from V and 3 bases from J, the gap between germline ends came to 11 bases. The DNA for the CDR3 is TGTGCCAGCAGTGTTGCAGGGGTCTATAATTCACCCCTCCACTTT. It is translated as CASSVAGVYNSPLHF.

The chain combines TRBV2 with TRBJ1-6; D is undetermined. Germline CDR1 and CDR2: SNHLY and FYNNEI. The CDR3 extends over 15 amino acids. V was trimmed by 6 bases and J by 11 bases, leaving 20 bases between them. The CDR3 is CASRINRAGRAPLHF. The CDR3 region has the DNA TGTGCCAGCAGGATAAATAGGGCGGGTAGAGCACCCCTCCACTTT.

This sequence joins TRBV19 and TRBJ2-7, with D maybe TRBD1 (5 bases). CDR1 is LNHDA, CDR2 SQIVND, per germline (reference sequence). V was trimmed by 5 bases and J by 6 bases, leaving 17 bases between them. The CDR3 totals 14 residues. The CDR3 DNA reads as TGTGCCAGTAGTGTCGGGCAGGGAAGAGGCGAGCAGTACTTC. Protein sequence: CASSVGQGRGEQYF.

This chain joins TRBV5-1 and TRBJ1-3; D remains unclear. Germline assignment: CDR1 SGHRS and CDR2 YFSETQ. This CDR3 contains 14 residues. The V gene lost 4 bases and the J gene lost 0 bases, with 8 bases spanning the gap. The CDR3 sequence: CASSEGSSGNTIYF. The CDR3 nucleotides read TGCGCCAGCAGCGAAGGGAGCTCTGGAAACACCATATATTTT. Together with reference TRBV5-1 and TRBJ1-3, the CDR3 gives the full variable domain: KAGVTQTPRYLIKTRGQQVTLSCSPISGHRSVSWYQQTPGQGLQFLFEYFSETQRNKGNFPGRFSGRQFSNSRSEMNVSTLELGDSALYLCASSEGSSGNTIYFGEGSWLTVV.

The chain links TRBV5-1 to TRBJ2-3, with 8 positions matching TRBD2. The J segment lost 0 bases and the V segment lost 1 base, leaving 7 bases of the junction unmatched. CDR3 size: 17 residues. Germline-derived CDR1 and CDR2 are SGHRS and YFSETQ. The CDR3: CASSLFSSGYSTDTQYF. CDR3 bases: TGCGCCAGCAGCTTGTTTTCTAGCGGGTACAGCACAGATACGCAGTATTTT.

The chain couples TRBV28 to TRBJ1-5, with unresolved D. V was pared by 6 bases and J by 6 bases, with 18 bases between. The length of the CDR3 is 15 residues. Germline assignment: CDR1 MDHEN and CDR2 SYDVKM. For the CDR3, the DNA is TGTGCCAGCAGGCCTAGCACCGGGTCGGGTCAGCCCCAGCATTTT. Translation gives CASRPSTGSGQPQHF.

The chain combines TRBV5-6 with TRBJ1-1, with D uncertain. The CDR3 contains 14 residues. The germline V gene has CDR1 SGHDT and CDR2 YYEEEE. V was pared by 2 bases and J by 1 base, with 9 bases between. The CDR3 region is CASSLDFANTEAFF. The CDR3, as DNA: TGTGCCAGCAGCTTAGACTTCGCGAACACTGAAGCTTTCTTT.

This CDR3 is CASSHKQGARYGYTF. Written as DNA, the CDR3 is TGCGCCAGCAGTCATAAACAGGGGGCGCGGTATGGCTACACCTTC. The chain is built from TRBV23-1 and TRBJ1-2; TRBD1 matches at 9 bases. TRBV23-1 has ORF status, its function being uncertain. CDR3 length equals 15 residues. Trimming took 3 bases from V and 5 from J; bases not matched to a gene: 7.

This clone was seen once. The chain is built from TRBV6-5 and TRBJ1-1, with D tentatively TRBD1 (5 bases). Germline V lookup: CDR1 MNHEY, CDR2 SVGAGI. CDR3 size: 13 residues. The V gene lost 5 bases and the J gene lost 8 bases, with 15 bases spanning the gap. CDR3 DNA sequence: TGTGCCAGCAGTGAAGGTATGCGGGGGGAAGCTTTCTTT. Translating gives CASSEGMRGEAFF.

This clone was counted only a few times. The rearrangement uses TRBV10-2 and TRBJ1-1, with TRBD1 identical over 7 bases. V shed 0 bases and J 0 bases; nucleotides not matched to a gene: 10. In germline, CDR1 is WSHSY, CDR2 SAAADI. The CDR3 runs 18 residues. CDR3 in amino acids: CASSESDRDVRMNTEAFF. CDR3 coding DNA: TGCGCCAGCAGTGAGTCAGACAGGGACGTCCGGATGAACACTGAAGCTTTCTTT.

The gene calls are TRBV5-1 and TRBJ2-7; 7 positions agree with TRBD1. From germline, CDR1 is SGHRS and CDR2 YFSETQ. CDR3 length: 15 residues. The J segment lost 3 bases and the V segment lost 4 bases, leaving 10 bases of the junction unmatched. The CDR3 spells CASSRPDRDNYEQYF. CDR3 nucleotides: TGCGCCAGCAGCAGGCCCGACAGGGATAACTACGAGCAGTACTTC. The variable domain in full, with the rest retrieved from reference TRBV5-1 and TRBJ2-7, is KAGVTQTPRYLIKTRGQQVTLSCSPISGHRSVSWYQQTPGQGLQFLFEYFSETQRNKGNFPGRFSGRQFSNSRSEMNVSTLELGDSALYLCASSRPDRDNYEQYFGPGTRLTVT.

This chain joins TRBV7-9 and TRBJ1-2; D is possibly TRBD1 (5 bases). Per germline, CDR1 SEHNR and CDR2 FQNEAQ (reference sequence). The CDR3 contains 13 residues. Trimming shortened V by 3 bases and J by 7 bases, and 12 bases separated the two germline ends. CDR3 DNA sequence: TGTGCCAGCAGCTTGGGGGAGGCCCCTGGCTACACCTTC. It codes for CASSLGEAPGYTF.